This TCR beta chain was sequenced for a study of cytomegalovirus exposure and HLA in healthy donors. Overall study results and limits: In a later analysis, at a false discovery rate of 0.05, some 17,000 TCR beta sequences were associated with HLA alleles. Later analysis revealed greater clonal expansion in HLA-associated TCR beta chains than in equally common others. Three CMV-associated chains proved CMV antigen-specific in vitro.

The PCR ran on 60 Vbeta and 13 Jbeta primers. Clones were read by immunoSEQ multiplex PCR, and TCRdb kept only the in-frame ones, dropping some. The table lists approximately 220,000 clones, approximately 79% of them singletons, with around 0.2% in the top ten. Healthy bone marrow donors formed the donor group. With respect to this clone: Its cognate antigen is unknown.

V was pared by 6 bases and J by 3 bases, with 6 bases between. The V gene's germline CDR1 is SGHRS and CDR2 YFSETQ. This CDR3 has 12 residues. This sequence originates from a girl aged 2 to 9 in good health and CMV-seronegative. The specimen sequenced was PBMCs. This sequence joins TRBV5-1 and TRBJ2-2, with D possibly being TRBD2 (5 bases). CDR3 region: CASKRDTGELFF. The CDR3 bases are TGCGCCAGCAAGAGGGACACCGGGGAGCTGTTTTTT.